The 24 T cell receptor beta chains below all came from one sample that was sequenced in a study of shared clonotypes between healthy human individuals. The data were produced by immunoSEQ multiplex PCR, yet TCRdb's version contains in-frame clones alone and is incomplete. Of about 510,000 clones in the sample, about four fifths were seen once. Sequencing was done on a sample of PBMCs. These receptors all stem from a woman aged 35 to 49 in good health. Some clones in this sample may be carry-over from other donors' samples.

The CDR3 is CASSWGTEHTEAFF. The CDR3, as DNA: TGTGCCAGCAGTTGGGGGACGGAACACACTGAAGCTTTCTTT. The chain joins TRBV5-4 to TRBJ1-1; a weak D match, TRBD1 (5 bases). This CDR3 comprises 14 residues. V was shortened by 5 bases and J by 3 bases, with 14 bases between the two germline ends. Germline V lookup: CDR1 SGHNT, CDR2 YYREEE (reference sequence).

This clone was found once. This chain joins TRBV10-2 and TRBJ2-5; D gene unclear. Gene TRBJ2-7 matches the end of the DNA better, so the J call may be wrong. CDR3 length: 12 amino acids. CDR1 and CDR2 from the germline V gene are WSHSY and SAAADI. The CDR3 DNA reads TGCGCCAGCAGTGAGTACGGTTACGAGCAGTACTTC. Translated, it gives CASSEYGYEQYF.

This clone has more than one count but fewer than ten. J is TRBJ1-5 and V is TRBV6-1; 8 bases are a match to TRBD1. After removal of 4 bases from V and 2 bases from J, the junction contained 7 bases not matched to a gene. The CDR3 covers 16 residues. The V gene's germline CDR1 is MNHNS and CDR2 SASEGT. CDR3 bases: TGTGCCAGCAGTGGGGACAGGCCGGTGGGCAATCAGCCCCAGCATTTT. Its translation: CASSGDRPVGNQPQHF.

CDR3 sequence (DNA): TGTGCCATCAGTGAGATGGGGGGCTCCTACAATGAGCAGTTCTTC. Residues: CAISEMGGSYNEQFF. The chain couples TRBV10-3 to TRBJ2-1; D perhaps matches TRBD2 (6 bases). Between the trimmed V and J ends, which lost 2 bases and 0 bases, there was a span of 8 bases. Germline loops: CDR1 ENHRY, CDR2 SYGVKD. This CDR3 spans 15 amino acids.

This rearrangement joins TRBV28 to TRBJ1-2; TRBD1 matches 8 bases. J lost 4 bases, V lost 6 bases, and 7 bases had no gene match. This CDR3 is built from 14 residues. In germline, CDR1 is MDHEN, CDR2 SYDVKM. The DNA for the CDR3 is TGTGCCAGCAGCCAGACAGGGGTGGGCTATGGCTACACCTTC. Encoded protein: CASSQTGVGYGYTF.

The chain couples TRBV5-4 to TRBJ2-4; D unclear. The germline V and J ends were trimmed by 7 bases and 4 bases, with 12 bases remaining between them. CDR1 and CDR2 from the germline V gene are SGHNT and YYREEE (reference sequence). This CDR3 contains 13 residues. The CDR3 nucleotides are TGTGCCAGCGTCAGTTGGACGAAAAACATTCAGTACTTC. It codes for CASVSWTKNIQYF. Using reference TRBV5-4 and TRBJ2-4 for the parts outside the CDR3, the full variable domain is ETGVTQSPTHLIKTRGQQVTLRCSSQSGHNTVSWYQQALGQGPQFIFQYYREEENGRGNFPPRFSGLQFPNYSSELNVNALELDDSALYLCASVSWTKNIQYFGAGTRLSVL.

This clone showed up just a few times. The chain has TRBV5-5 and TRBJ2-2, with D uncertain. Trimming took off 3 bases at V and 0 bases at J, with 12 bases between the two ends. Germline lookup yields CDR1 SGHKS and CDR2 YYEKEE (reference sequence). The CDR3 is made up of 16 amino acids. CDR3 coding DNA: TGTGCCAGCAGCTCGAGACCTGTCGCGAACACCGGGGAGCTGTTTTTT. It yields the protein CASSSRPVANTGELFF.

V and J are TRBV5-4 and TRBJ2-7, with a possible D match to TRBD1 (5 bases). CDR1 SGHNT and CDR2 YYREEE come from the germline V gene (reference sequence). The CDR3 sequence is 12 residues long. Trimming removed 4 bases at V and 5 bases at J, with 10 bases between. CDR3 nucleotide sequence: TGTGCCAGCAGCCCCGGCAGGGACGAGCAGTACTTC. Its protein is CASSPGRDEQYF. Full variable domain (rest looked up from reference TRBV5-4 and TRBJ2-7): ETGVTQSPTHLIKTRGQQVTLRCSSQSGHNTVSWYQQALGQGPQFIFQYYREEENGRGNFPPRFSGLQFPNYSSELNVNALELDDSALYLCASSPGRDEQYFGPGTRLTVT.

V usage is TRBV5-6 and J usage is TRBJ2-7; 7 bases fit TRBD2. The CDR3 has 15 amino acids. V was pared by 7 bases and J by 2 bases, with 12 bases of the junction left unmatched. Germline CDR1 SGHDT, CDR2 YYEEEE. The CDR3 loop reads CASPTGTTLPYEQYF. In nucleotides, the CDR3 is TGTGCCAGCCCCACCGGGACTACCCTACCCTACGAGCAGTACTTC.

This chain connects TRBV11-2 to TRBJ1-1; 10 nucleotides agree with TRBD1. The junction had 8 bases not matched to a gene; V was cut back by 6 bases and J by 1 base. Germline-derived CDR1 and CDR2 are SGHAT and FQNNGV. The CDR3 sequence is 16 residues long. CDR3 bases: TGTGCCAGCAGGACAGGGGGCGGTAGCTGGAACACTGAAGCTTTCTTT. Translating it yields CASRTGGGSWNTEAFF. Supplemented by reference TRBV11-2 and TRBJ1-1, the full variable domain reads EAGVAQSPRYKIIEKRQSVAFWCNPISGHATLYWYQQILGQGPKLLIQFQNNGVVDDSQLPKDRFSAERLKGVDSTLKIQPAKLEDSAVYLCASRTGGGSWNTEAFFGQGTRLTVV.

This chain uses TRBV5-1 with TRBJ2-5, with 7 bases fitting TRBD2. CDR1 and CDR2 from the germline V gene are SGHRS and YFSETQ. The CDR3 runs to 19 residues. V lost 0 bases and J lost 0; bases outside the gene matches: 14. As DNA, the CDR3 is TGCGCCAGCAGCTTGGGGAGGCTAGCGGAGTATTGGTACCAAGAGACCCAGTACTTC. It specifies CASSLGRLAEYWYQETQYF.

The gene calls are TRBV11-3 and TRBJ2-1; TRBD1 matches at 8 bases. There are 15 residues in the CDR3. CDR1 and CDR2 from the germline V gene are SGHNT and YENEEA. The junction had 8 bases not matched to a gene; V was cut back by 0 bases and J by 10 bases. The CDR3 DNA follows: TGTGCCAGCAGCTTAGAAGTCTCAGGGGGCGGCGAGCAGTTCTTC. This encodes CASSLEVSGGGEQFF. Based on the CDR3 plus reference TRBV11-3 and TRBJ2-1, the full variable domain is EAGVVQSPRYKIIEKKQPVAFWCNPISGHNTLYWYLQNLGQGPELLIRYENEEAVDDSQLPKDRFSAERLKGVDSTLKIQPAELGDSAVYLCASSLEVSGGGEQFFGPGTRLTVL.

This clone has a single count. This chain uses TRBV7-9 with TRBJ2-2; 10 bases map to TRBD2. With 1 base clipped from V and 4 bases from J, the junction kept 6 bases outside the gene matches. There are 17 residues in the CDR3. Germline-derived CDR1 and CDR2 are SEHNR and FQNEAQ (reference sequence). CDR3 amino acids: CASSLGLAGLTTGELFF. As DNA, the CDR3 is TGTGCCAGCAGCTTAGGACTAGCGGGTTTGACCACCGGGGAGCTGTTTTTT.

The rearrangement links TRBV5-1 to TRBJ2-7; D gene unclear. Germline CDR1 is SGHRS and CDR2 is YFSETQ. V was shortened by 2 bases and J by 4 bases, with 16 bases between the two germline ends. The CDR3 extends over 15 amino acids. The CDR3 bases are TGCGCCAGCAGCTTAGCCCCGGGCCCTTTATACGAGCAGTACTTC. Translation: CASSLAPGPLYEQYF.

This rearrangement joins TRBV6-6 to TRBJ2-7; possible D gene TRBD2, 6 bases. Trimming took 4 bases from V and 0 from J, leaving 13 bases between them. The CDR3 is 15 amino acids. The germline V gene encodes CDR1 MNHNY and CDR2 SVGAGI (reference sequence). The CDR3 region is CASSSPSVSSYEQYF. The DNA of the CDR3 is TGTGCCAGCAGTTCCCCTAGCGTAAGCTCCTACGAGCAGTACTTC.

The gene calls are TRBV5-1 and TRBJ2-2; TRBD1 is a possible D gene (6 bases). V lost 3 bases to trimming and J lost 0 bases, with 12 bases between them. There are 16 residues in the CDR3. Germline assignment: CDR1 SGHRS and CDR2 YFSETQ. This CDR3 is CASSSTGTANTGELFF. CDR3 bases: TGCGCCAGCAGCTCAACAGGGACCGCGAACACCGGGGAGCTGTTTTTT.

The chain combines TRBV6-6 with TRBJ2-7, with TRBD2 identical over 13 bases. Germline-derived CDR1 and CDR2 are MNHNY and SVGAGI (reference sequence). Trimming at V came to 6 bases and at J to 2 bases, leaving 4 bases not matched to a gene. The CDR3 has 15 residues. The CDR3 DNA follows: TGTGCCAGCAGATGGGGACTAGCGGGGACCTACGAGCAGTACTTC. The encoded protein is CASRWGLAGTYEQYF.

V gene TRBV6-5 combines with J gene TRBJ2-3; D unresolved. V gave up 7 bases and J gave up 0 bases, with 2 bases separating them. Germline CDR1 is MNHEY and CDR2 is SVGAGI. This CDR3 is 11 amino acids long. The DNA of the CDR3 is TGTGCCAGCAAAAGCACAGATACGCAGTATTTT. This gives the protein CASKSTDTQYF.

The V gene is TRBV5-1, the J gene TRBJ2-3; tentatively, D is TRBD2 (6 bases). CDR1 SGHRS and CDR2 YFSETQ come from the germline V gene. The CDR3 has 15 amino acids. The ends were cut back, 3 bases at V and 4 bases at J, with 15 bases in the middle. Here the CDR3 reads CASSSVRLVSDTQYF. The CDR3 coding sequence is TGCGCCAGCAGCTCCGTGCGACTAGTCTCAGATACGCAGTATTTT. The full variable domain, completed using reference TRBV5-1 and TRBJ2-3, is KAGVTQTPRYLIKTRGQQVTLSCSPISGHRSVSWYQQTPGQGLQFLFEYFSETQRNKGNFPGRFSGRQFSNSRSEMNVSTLELGDSALYLCASSSVRLVSDTQYFGPGTRLTVL.

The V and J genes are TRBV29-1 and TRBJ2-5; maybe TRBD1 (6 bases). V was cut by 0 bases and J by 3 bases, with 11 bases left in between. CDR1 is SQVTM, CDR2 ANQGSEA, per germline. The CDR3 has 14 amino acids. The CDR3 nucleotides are TGCAGCGTTGAAGATCGCCGACAGGAAGAGACCCAGTACTTC. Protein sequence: CSVEDRRQEETQYF.

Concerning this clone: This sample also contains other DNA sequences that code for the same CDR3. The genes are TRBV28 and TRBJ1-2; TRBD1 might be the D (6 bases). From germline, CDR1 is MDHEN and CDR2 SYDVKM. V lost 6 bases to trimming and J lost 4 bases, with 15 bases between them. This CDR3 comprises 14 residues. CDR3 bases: TGTGCCAGCAGATATCAGGGGACTGGCTATGGCTACACCTTC. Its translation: CASRYQGTGYGYTF.

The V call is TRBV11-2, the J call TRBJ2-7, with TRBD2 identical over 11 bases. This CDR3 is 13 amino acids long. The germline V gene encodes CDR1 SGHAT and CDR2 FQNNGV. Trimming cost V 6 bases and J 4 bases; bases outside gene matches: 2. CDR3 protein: CASRTSGIYEQYF. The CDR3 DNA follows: TGTGCCAGCAGGACTAGCGGGATTTACGAGCAGTACTTC.

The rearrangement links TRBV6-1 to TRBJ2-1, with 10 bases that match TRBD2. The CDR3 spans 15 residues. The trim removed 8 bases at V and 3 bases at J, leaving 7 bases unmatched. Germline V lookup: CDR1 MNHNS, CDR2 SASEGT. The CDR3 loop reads CASELSSGSYNEQFF. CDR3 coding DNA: TGTGCCAGCGAGCTCTCTAGCGGGAGCTACAATGAGCAGTTCTTC.

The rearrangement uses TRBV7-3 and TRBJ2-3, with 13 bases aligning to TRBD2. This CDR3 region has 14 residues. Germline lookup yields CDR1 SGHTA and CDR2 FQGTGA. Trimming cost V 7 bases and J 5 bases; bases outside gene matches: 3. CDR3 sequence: CASTRTSGRDTQYF. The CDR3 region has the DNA TGTGCCAGCACCCGGACTAGCGGGAGAGATACGCAGTATTTT. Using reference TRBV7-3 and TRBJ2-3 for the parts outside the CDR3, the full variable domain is GAGVSQTPSNKVTEKGKYVELRCDPISGHTALYWYRQSLGQGPEFLIYFQGTGAADDSGLPNDRFFAVRPEGSVSTLKIQRTERGDSAVYLCASTRTSGRDTQYFGPGTRLTVL.